This TCR beta chain was retrieved from a study of T cells in Graves' hyperthyroidism and ophthalmopathy. Amplified TCR beta CDR3 regions came from RNA transcripts. HTBI primers were the set used in a first-round RT-PCR of the TCR CDR3. MiXCR was run by TCRdb on the multiplex PCR reads, yielding one entry per CDR3 protein. This table holds 550,000 to 600,000 distinct CDR3 sequences, 14% found once. This clonotype was picked up a small number of times. Sample: blood. This clonotype was sampled from a woman between 18 and 29 years old with Graves' ophthalmopathy.

The CDR3 bases are TGTGCCAGCTCACCTGGACAGGGGGAGTTATGGGGCTACACCTTC. This sequence encodes CASSPGQGELWGYTF. The chain couples TRBV18 to TRBJ1-2, with 10 bases matching TRBD1. Germline-derived CDR1 and CDR2 are KGHSH and LQKENI. The V gene end was trimmed by 3 bases and the J gene end by 8 bases; junction bases not matched to a gene: 9. This CDR3 contains 15 residues. The full variable domain, completed using reference TRBV18 and TRBJ1-2, is NAGVMQNPRHLVRRRGQEARLRCSPMKGHSHVYWYRQLPEEGLKFMVYLQKENIIDESGMPKERFSAEFPKEGPSILRIQQVVRGDSAAYFCASSPGQGELWGYTFGSGTRLTVV.